This entry describes one T cell receptor beta chain. Other DNA variants within this sample encode the same CDR3. This CDR3 region has 13 residues. V lost 6 bases and J lost 5; bases outside the gene matches: 5. Germline V gene lookup returns CDR1 KGHSH and CDR2 LQKENI. TCRdb's copy holds only in-frame clones and misses some; the assay was immunoSEQ multiplex PCR. The profile covers approximately 260,000 clones, with about 90% appearing a single time and about 2.1% taken by the ten largest. These data come from a study of blood T cell repertoires in COVID-19. V and J are TRBV18 and TRBJ1-2, with 8 positions matching TRBD1. The sample comprised peripheral blood. This TCR was recovered from a woman aged 60-75 years with COVID-19, enrolled during active disease. CDR3 sequence (DNA): TGTGCCAGCTCTCCGGACAGGGTGTATGGCTACACCTTC. Translation: CASSPDRVYGYTF.